The TCR beta chain under discussion was sequenced for a study of cytomegalovirus exposure and HLA in healthy donors. Points from the study as a whole: The tendency of first-cohort TCR clusters to co-occur in the 90 to 150 validation repertoires was the finding of a later analysis. Across donors, most TCRs were seen rarely, yet some public ones were widespread.

The donors were members of the validation cohort, which comprised 120 subjects and was separate from the first cohort of several hundred subjects. Measured with immunoSEQ multiplex PCR; TCRdb has only the in-frame clones, and not every one. The sample has fewer than 150,000 clones; around 88% are singletons. The germline V gene has CDR1 SGHVS and CDR2 FNYEAQ. Trimming at V came to 5 bases and at J to 5 bases, leaving 9 bases not matched to a gene. The CDR3 covers 15 residues. About this clone itself: The antigen remains undetermined.

The TCR originated in a woman younger than 35 in good health and CMV-seropositive. The J gene is TRBJ1-2, the V gene TRBV7-6, with TRBD1 matching over 9 bases. The sample consisted of PBMCs. In nucleotides, the CDR3 is TGTGCCAGCAGCCCACGGACAGGGGCCACTTATGGCTACACCTTC. This sequence encodes CASSPRTGATYGYTF.